This TCR beta chain is drawn from a study of blood T cell repertoires in COVID-19 (dated by TCRdb to the early 2020s). Turning to the overall study: Samples from collaborators originated in the United States, Italy and Spain and spanned both the acute and convalescent phases of COVID-19. The samples were drawn from two sources: the first 160 participants of the ongoing ImmuneRACE study, and fewer than 1,500 subjects contributed by 6 global collaborators. Where available, HLA class I and class II types were obtained from metadata supplied by the sample provider rather than from assay-based typing. The prospective study material was composed of cDNA or gDNA derived from T cells, B-cell-depleted T cells, or PBMCs. Subjects who had been exposed to COVID-19, were actively infected with it, or had recovered from it provided the deeply sampled blood TCRbeta repertoires that made up the dataset. Nearly every sample came with metadata listing a de-identified subject ID, COVID-19 status, age in years and sex. The repertoires were released in a freely available public database intended as a resource for research on the immune response to SARS-CoV-2. The research as a whole found: The amount of clinical and demographic metadata varied by source and participant and was provided uncurated.

TCRbeta CDR3 regions were amplified from genomic DNA by means of the immunoSEQ Assay, a bias-controlled multiplex PCR. As for how the authors treated the data: Nucleated cell counts per sample were estimated from amplification of reference gene primers within the assay. To quantify the absolute abundance of each unique TCRbeta CDR3 rearrangement, sequence reads were collapsed and filtered. For each sample, productive Simpson clonality was calculated as the square root of Simpson's diversity index over productive rearrangements. The immuneACCESS repertoire file appears here via TCRdb, limited to in-frame rearrangements. These files lack a portion of the clones; in checked studies, under half of the deficit traces to unresolved V genes, and the cause of the others is not known. That table is the source of V, J and clone size, and D and trimming were worked out from the DNA. The sample profile shows some 210,000 clones; 84% of them were found once. The ten largest make up approximately 8% of the sample.

A note on this clone: Its antigen is not yet known. Per-base qualities were not stored, and no clone one base away is much larger.

The collaborating institutions used their own protocols to collect whole blood in K2EDTA tubes. For TCRbeta analysis, collaborators shipped samples in one of three forms: frozen whole blood, isolated PBMCs, or DNA extracted from either of those sample types. In the germline V gene, CDR1 corresponds to SGDLS and CDR2 to YYNGEE. V sheds 4 bases and J sheds 6 bases, leaving 16 bases between their ends. From the cysteine through the phenylalanine, the CDR3 covers 15 amino acids. The sequence is cut down to CDR3 DNA, 45 bases in frame from base 1. The sequencing input was peripheral blood. The receptor's source is a woman aged 45-65 years with active or convalescent COVID-19. The rearranged segments are TRBV9 and TRBJ1-4, with no confident D gene call. DNA sequence: TGTGCCAGCAGCCCTAGCGGGGAGGTTTATGAAAAACTGTTTTTT. Its amino acids are CASSPSGEVYEKLFF.